The 24 T cell receptor beta chains presented below share a single source sample, sequenced in a study of cytomegalovirus exposure and HLA in healthy donors. Amplification used 60 Vbeta primers and 13 Jbeta primers. Method: immunoSEQ multiplex PCR; TCRdb's copy keeps in-frame clones and lacks some. Among around 150,000 clones listed, about four fifths were seen once. Sequencing used PBMCs. The receptors come from a man aged 35-49 years in good health and CMV-seropositive.

The rearrangement links TRBV28 to TRBJ2-3; unclear D gene. V dropped 6 bases and J dropped 2 bases, with 9 bases sitting between them. Germline V CDR1 and CDR2: MDHEN, SYDVKM. This CDR3 has 13 amino acids. The CDR3: CASSPPDTDTQYF. CDR3 nucleotide sequence: TGTGCCAGCAGCCCACCAGACACAGATACGCAGTATTTT.

This clone is a singleton in its sample. The chain links TRBV7-8 to TRBJ2-7; perhaps TRBD2 as D (7 bases). The germline V gene has CDR1 SGHVS and CDR2 FQNEAQ. V shed 5 bases and J shed 4 bases, with 18 bases lying between them. This CDR3 comprises 15 residues. CDR3 sequence reads: CASSQGWGGPYEQYF. The CDR3 DNA reads TGTGCCAGCAGCCAAGGGTGGGGGGGGCCGTACGAGCAGTACTTC.

The CDR3 coding sequence is TGTGCCAGTAGTATTCTAAGGACGGGAAGCAATCAGCCCCAGCATTTT. Translating gives CASSILRTGSNQPQHF. This chain connects TRBV19 to TRBJ1-5; D ambiguous. Germline CDR1 LNHDA, CDR2 SQIVND (reference sequence). The CDR3 totals 16 residues. V was shortened by 3 bases and J by 1 base, with 13 bases between the two germline ends.

V usage is TRBV28 and J usage is TRBJ1-4, with D unresolved. Trimming removed 4 bases from V and 5 bases from J, with 14 bases in between. The CDR3 totals 15 residues. Per the germline V gene, CDR1 is MDHEN and CDR2 is SYDVKM. The CDR3 nucleotides are TGTGCCAGCAGTTCTCCCATCTATTCCAATGAAAAACTGTTTTTT. As protein: CASSSPIYSNEKLFF.

V gene TRBV18 combines with J gene TRBJ2-7; 10 positions match TRBD1. With V trimmed by 3 bases and J by 2 bases, 7 bases remained unmatched. Germline CDR1 and CDR2: KGHSH and LQKENI. The CDR3 has 16 residues. This chain's CDR3 is CASSPVPGQGTYEQYF. The CDR3 nucleotides read TGTGCCAGCTCACCCGTACCGGGACAGGGGACCTACGAGCAGTACTTC.

The gene calls are TRBV4-1 and TRBJ2-2; D is possibly TRBD1 (6 bases). The CDR3 consists of 17 residues. The germline gives CDR1 MGHRA, CDR2 YSYEKL. V was shortened by 0 bases and J by 0 bases, with 11 bases between the two germline ends. The CDR3, as DNA: TGCGCCAGCAGCCAAGATAGGTGGACAGCGAACACCGGGGAGCTGTTTTTT. It is translated as CASSQDRWTANTGELFF.

V is TRBV9 and J is TRBJ1-4, with D possibly being TRBD1 (6 bases). The V end lost 7 bases, the J end lost 2 bases, and 18 bases lay between the germline ends. This CDR3 has 16 amino acids. Per germline, CDR1 SGDLS and CDR2 YYNGEE. The DNA of the CDR3 is TGTGCCAGCCCAAGTCAGGGGCTGGGGACTAATGAAAAACTGTTTTTT. It specifies CASPSQGLGTNEKLFF.

The gene calls are TRBV7-8 and TRBJ2-7; TRBD1 agrees at 7 bases. J was trimmed by 0 bases and V by 4 bases; bases with no gene match: 15. Germline lookup yields CDR1 SGHVS and CDR2 FQNEAQ. This CDR3 is built from 18 residues. The CDR3 sequence: CASSWPQPGTADSYEQYF. The CDR3 coding sequence is TGTGCCAGCAGCTGGCCTCAGCCCGGGACAGCTGACTCCTACGAGCAGTACTTC.

CDR3 sequence (DNA): TGCGCCAGCAGCCCAAGGGGGGGGGAAAACATTCAGTACTTC. It encodes CASSPRGGENIQYF. This chain uses TRBV4-1 with TRBJ2-4; D may be TRBD2 (7 bases). CDR1 MGHRA and CDR2 YSYEKL come from the germline V gene. V shed 4 bases and J shed 5 bases, with 12 bases lying between them. The CDR3 is 14 residues long.

This clone was counted a few times. The chain links TRBV11-1 to TRBJ2-1, with 7 bases aligning to TRBD2. V dropped 6 bases and J dropped 6; count of bases not matched to a gene: 2. The CDR3 is made up of 12 amino acids. The germline gives CDR1 SGHAT, CDR2 FQDESV (reference sequence). CDR3 in DNA: TGTGCCAGCAGGGTAGCGGGCAATGAGCAGTTCTTC. This translates into CASRVAGNEQFF.

The chain has TRBV5-1 and TRBJ1-3; D remains unclear. Germline V gene sequence: CDR1 SGHRS, CDR2 YFSETQ. The CDR3 totals 16 residues. V was trimmed by 0 bases and J by 4 bases, leaving 14 bases between them. The CDR3 reads CASSLAEVARGNTIYF. CDR3 sequence (DNA): TGCGCCAGCAGCTTGGCCGAGGTCGCCCGGGGAAACACCATATATTTT.

The chain joins TRBV21-1 to TRBJ1-6; the table's D call, TRBD1, was not checked against the DNA. TRBV21-1 is flagged as a pseudogene. This CDR3 has 19 residues. CDR3 coding DNA: TGTGCCAGCAGCTCCCCGAGCGACGCTCGGGACAGGGCAAACTCACCCCTCCACTTT. Translating gives CASSSPSDARDRANSPLHF.

The rearrangement uses TRBV5-1 and TRBJ2-2; D is perhaps TRBD2 (6 bases). CDR3 length equals 16 residues. Germline values: CDR1 SGHRS, CDR2 YFSETQ. V gave up 0 bases and J gave up 0 bases, with 9 bases separating them. The CDR3 loop is CASSLVRDSNTGELFF. The CDR3 DNA reads TGCGCCAGCAGCTTGGTTAGGGACTCGAACACCGGGGAGCTGTTTTTT.

CDR3 in amino acids: CASYGTSGQETQYF. The CDR3, as DNA: TGCGCCAGCTACGGGACTAGCGGCCAAGAGACCCAGTACTTC. The rearrangement uses TRBV5-1 and TRBJ2-5, with TRBD2 identical over 11 bases. Germline V gene sequence: CDR1 SGHRS, CDR2 YFSETQ. CDR3 size: 14 residues. Trimming took 7 bases from V and 1 from J; bases not matched to a gene: 3.

The CDR3: CASSLSGSSAFYGYTF. The CDR3 bases are TGCGCCAGCAGCCTGAGCGGGAGTTCGGCGTTCTATGGCTACACCTTC. This rearrangement joins TRBV4-3 to TRBJ1-2; D is unresolved. The V and J ends lost 4 bases and 4 bases respectively, with 19 bases between them. The CDR3 loop spans 16 amino acids. CDR1 is LGHNA, CDR2 YSLEER, per germline.

The chain carries TRBV10-2 and TRBJ2-3; D gene uncertain. The V end lost 0 bases, the J end lost 3 bases, and 10 bases lay between the germline ends. The CDR3 is made up of 15 amino acids. Germline V gives CDR1 WSHSY, CDR2 SAAADI. The CDR3 DNA is TGCGCCAGCAGTGAGTCGAGACTTTCAACAGATACGCAGTATTTT. It is translated as CASSESRLSTDTQYF.

This clone was seen a few times. The chain employs TRBV7-3 and TRBJ2-3, with TRBD1 matching 8 bases. With V trimmed by 5 bases and J by 1 base, 2 bases remained unmatched. The CDR3 is 14 amino acids. Looked up from germline, CDR1 is SGHTA and CDR2 is FQGTGA. CDR3 in amino acids: CASSPTGGTDTQYF. Here the CDR3 DNA reads TGTGCCAGCAGCCCGACAGGGGGCACAGATACGCAGTATTTT.

The chain recombines TRBV6-5 with TRBJ2-7; possibly TRBD1 for D (7 bases). The CDR3 contains 15 residues. V shed 2 bases and J shed 2 bases, with 13 bases lying between them. In germline, CDR1 is MNHEY, CDR2 SVGAGI. Here the CDR3 reads CASSYGGTVPYEQYF. The CDR3 region has the DNA TGTGCCAGCAGTTACGGGGGGACAGTACCCTACGAGCAGTACTTC.

This chain links TRBV10-3 with TRBJ2-2; D unclear. The CDR3 totals 13 residues. In germline, CDR1 is ENHRY, CDR2 SYGVKD. Trimming left V 10 bases short and J 0 bases short, with 9 bases between. The CDR3 DNA reads TGTGCCACCTTGGGCGCGAACACCGGGGAGCTGTTTTTT. This translates into CATLGANTGELFF.

The rearrangement uses TRBV14 and TRBJ2-2, with 10 bases identical to TRBD1. The V and J ends lost 5 bases and 2 bases, in that order; junction bases with no gene match: 5. Germline loops: CDR1 SGHDN, CDR2 FVKESK. The CDR3 loop spans 16 amino acids. CDR3: CASSKMTGGNTGELFF. The CDR3 DNA follows: TGTGCCAGCAGCAAAATGACAGGGGGCAACACCGGGGAGCTGTTTTTT.

The CDR3 region is CASSISSGANVLTF. The CDR3 nucleotides are TGTGCCAGTAGTATTAGCTCTGGGGCCAACGTCCTGACTTTC. The chain is built from TRBV19 and TRBJ2-6; D remains ambiguous. The V gene's germline CDR1 is LNHDA and CDR2 SQIVND (reference sequence). The CDR3 extends over 14 amino acids. V lost 3 bases and J lost 0, with 3 bases in between.

This clone occurred a few times. The chain joins TRBV18 to TRBJ2-3; TRBD1 aligns across 10 bases. The ends lost 6 bases at V and 6 bases at J; junction bases unmatched: 3. This CDR3 has 13 amino acids. The germline gives CDR1 KGHSH, CDR2 LQKENI. CDR3 protein: CASSGTGADTQYF. CDR3 coding DNA: TGTGCCAGCTCTGGGACAGGGGCTGATACGCAGTATTTT.

A single count supports this clone. Written as DNA, the CDR3 is TGTGCCAGCAGTTTGGCCCCTGGACTAGCGGGAGGTCAGCAGTACTTC. Translated: CASSLAPGLAGGQQYF. The chain has TRBV27 and TRBJ2-7; 14 nucleotides line up with TRBD2. The CDR3 sequence is 16 residues long. Germline-derived CDR1 and CDR2 are MNHEY and SMNVEV (reference sequence). Trimming cost V 3 bases and J 8 bases; bases outside gene matches: 9.

V usage is TRBV19 and J usage is TRBJ2-7; 12 nucleotides match TRBD2. The germline V gene encodes CDR1 LNHDA and CDR2 SQIVND (reference sequence). J lost 6 bases, V lost 5 bases, and 8 bases had no gene match. The CDR3 consists of 15 residues. CDR3 in amino acids: CASSPRLAGAGEQYF. The CDR3 DNA reads TGTGCCAGTAGTCCCAGACTAGCGGGGGCGGGCGAGCAGTACTTC. The variable domain in full, completed from reference TRBV19 and TRBJ2-7, reads DGGITQSPKYLFRKEGQNVTLSCEQNLNHDAMYWYRQDPGQGLRLIYYSQIVNDFQKGDIAEGYSVSREKKESFPLTVTSAQKNPTAFYLCASSPRLAGAGEQYFGPGTRLTVT.